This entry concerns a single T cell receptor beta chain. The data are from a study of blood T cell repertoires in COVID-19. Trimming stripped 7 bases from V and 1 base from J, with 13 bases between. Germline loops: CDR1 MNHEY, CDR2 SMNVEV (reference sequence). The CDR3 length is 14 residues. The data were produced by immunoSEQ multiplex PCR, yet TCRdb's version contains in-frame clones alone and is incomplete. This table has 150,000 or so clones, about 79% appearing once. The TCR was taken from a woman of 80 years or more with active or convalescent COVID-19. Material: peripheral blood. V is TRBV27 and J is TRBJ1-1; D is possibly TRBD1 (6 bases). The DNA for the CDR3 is TGTGCCAGCACCAAACAGGGTGGGAACACTGAAGCTTTCTTT. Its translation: CASTKQGGNTEAFF.